The clone carrying this TCR beta chain came up many times. TCRdb re-derived calls from the 5' RACE reads in MiXCR, one entry per CDR3 protein. The sample carries about 360,000 distinct CDR3 sequences, approximately 20% recorded once. The V gene lost 1 base and the J gene lost 10 bases, with 11 bases spanning the gap. Germline V gene sequence: CDR1 SGHTA, CDR2 FQGNSA. The CDR3 is made up of 13 amino acids. This record belongs to a study of CD8 T cells in ankylosing spondylitis. The source material was blood, either unsorted or a sorted T cell fraction (not recorded which). The genes are TRBV7-2 and TRBJ2-1; tentative D call: TRBD1 (5 bases). The TCR comes from a male donor with ankylosing spondylitis or in good health (not recorded which). The CDR3 bases are TGTGCCAGCAGCTTAGACAGGTGGAACGAGCAGTTCTTC. Protein product: CASSLDRWNEQFF.